The 19 T cell receptor beta chains given below trace back to one sample, sequenced in a study of metastatic and nonmetastatic thyroid tumors. No treatment of any kind had been given to any patient before thyroid surgery. TCRdb re-called the PCR reads via MiXCR. The data contain roughly 20,000 clones, around 38% of them singletons. Sequencing was performed on tumor tissue. Receptors were obtained from a female donor with papillary thyroid cancer or a benign thyroid nodule (not recorded which). Some clones in this sample may be carry-over from other donors' samples.

The chain joins TRBV28 to TRBJ2-1, with 9 bases matching TRBD2. After removal of 8 bases from V and 2 bases from J, the junction contained 13 bases not matched to a gene. CDR3 size: 17 residues. Germline-derived CDR1 and CDR2 are MDHEN and SYDVKM. This chain's CDR3 is CASCGRGTSRTYNEQFF. CDR3 DNA: TGTGCCAGCTGCGGCAGGGGGACTAGCCGGACCTACAATGAGCAGTTCTTC.

The chain employs TRBV7-2 and TRBJ1-3, with D tentatively TRBD1 (5 bases). Germline assignment: CDR1 SGHTA and CDR2 FQGNSA. The length of the CDR3 is 14 residues. Trimming took off 2 bases at V and 2 bases at J, with 7 bases between the two ends. The CDR3 DNA follows: TGTGCCAGCAGCTTATCGGGGGCTGGAAACACCATATATTTT. Its protein is CASSLSGAGNTIYF. Combining the CDR3 with reference TRBV7-2 and TRBJ1-3 gives the whole variable domain GAGVSQSPSNKVTEKGKDVELRCDPISGHTALYWYRQSLGQGLEFLIYFQGNSAPDKSGLPSDRFSAERTGGSVSTLTIQRTQQEDSAVYLCASSLSGAGNTIYFGEGSWLTVV.

Only a few counts were recorded for this clone. This sequence joins TRBV10-1 and TRBJ2-1, with 10 positions matching TRBD2. V dropped 6 bases and J dropped 7; count of bases not matched to a gene: 3. There are 13 residues in the CDR3. Germline V gene lookup returns CDR1 WNHNN and CDR2 SYGVQD (reference sequence). As DNA, the CDR3 is TGCGCCAGCAGCCCTAGCGGGAGAAATGAGCAGTTCTTC. This translates into CASSPSGRNEQFF.

This clone turned up a few times. The chain links TRBV12-3 or TRBV12-4 to TRBJ2-7; the D call may be TRBD1 or TRBD2 (6 bases each). The CDR3 spans 16 residues. V was shortened by 9 bases and J by 6 bases, with 27 bases between the two germline ends. The CDR3 protein is CASTEIGTPTRGEQYF. For the CDR3, the DNA is TGTGCCAGTACTGAAATCGGGACACCGACGCGGGGCGAGCAGTACTTC.

This clone was observed a handful of times. The chain carries TRBV6-1 and TRBJ2-3, with TRBD2 identical over 8 bases. The CDR3 consists of 15 residues. The junction had 7 bases not matched to a gene; V was cut back by 6 bases and J by 2 bases. The germline gives CDR1 MNHNS, CDR2 SASEGT. The CDR3 coding sequence is TGTGCCAGCAGGCGGGAGGCGTCAAACACAGATACGCAGTATTTT. Translating gives CASRREASNTDTQYF.

The V gene is TRBV4-1, the J gene TRBJ2-7; a possible D gene is TRBD2 (5 bases). The CDR3 runs to 17 residues. Germline V gives CDR1 MGHRA, CDR2 YSYEKL. The V end lost 2 bases, the J end lost 0 bases, and 17 bases lay between the germline ends. CDR3 loop: CASSQTSRGRSSYEQYF. The CDR3 DNA reads as TGCGCCAGCAGCCAAACCTCAAGAGGGCGGTCCTCCTACGAGCAGTACTTC.

This sequence joins TRBV30 and TRBJ2-7; TRBD1 is a possible D gene (6 bases). Per germline, CDR1 GTSNPN and CDR2 SVGIG (reference sequence). Trimming removed 2 bases at V and 7 bases at J, with 12 bases between. The length of the CDR3 is 12 residues. The CDR3 nucleotides read TGTGCCTGGAGTCCAACAGGGTGGGAGCAGTACTTC. Translated: CAWSPTGWEQYF.

The rearrangement joins TRBV2 to TRBJ1-2; D possibly corresponds to TRBD1 (6 bases). CDR1 SNHLY and CDR2 FYNNEI come from the germline V gene. This CDR3 is 14 amino acids long. Trimming took 6 bases from V and 5 from J, leaving 16 bases between them. The CDR3 DNA reads TGTGCCAGCAGAAGGACAGTTACGACTTATGGCTACACCTTC. Amino acid sequence: CASRRTVTTYGYTF. Full variable domain (rest looked up from reference TRBV2 and TRBJ1-2): EPEVTQTPSHQVTQMGQEVILRCVPISNHLYFYWYRQILGQKVEFLVSFYNNEISEKSEIFDDQFSVERPDGSNFTLKIRSTKLEDSAMYFCASRRTVTTYGYTFGSGTRLTVV.

In this sample, this clone turned up a few times. V usage is TRBV10-3 and J usage is TRBJ1-1; D not certain. CDR1 and CDR2 (germline): ENHRY, SYGVKD. V shed 3 bases and J shed 11 bases, with 13 bases lying between them. The CDR3 has 12 residues. The CDR3 region is CAISDSPLGAFF. The CDR3 DNA follows: TGTGCCATCAGTGACTCCCCCCTGGGGGCTTTCTTT.

The table lists this clone with a count of one. The rearrangement uses TRBV7-9 and TRBJ1-4; TRBD1 aligns across 7 bases. The V gene's germline CDR1 is SEHNR and CDR2 FQNEAQ (reference sequence). This CDR3 contains 16 residues. The trim removed 4 bases at V and 2 bases at J, leaving 7 bases unmatched. CDR3 sequence reads: CASSSDRVATNEKLFF. The CDR3 coding sequence is TGTGCCAGCAGCTCTGACAGGGTGGCGACTAATGAAAAACTGTTTTTT.

V gene TRBV5-4 combines with J gene TRBJ1-6, with no clear D. Trimming shortened V by 1 base and J by 7 bases, and 12 bases separated the two germline ends. The germline CDR1 and CDR2 sequences are SGHNT and YYREEE (reference sequence). The CDR3 has 15 amino acids. Written as DNA, the CDR3 is TGTGCCAGCAGCTTGAACGGTCTAGGGAATTCACCCCTCCACTTT. Residues: CASSLNGLGNSPLHF. Variable domain in full (rest from reference TRBV5-4 and TRBJ1-6): ETGVTQSPTHLIKTRGQQVTLRCSSQSGHNTVSWYQQALGQGPQFIFQYYREEENGRGNFPPRFSGLQFPNYSSELNVNALELDDSALYLCASSLNGLGNSPLHFGNGTRLTVT.

The CDR3 DNA is TGTGCCAGCAGTTATAGAAATGAGCAGTTCTTC. Translation: CASSYRNEQFF. The chain carries TRBV28 and TRBJ2-1; no firm D call. Trimming took off 4 bases at V and 7 bases at J, with 5 bases between the two ends. Germline loops: CDR1 MDHEN, CDR2 SYDVKM. The CDR3 sequence is 11 residues long.

The CDR3: CASSVTGAGELFF. The CDR3 DNA reads TGTGCCAGCAGCGTAACAGGGGCCGGGGAGCTGTTTTTT. The chain uses TRBV9 and TRBJ2-2; 7 nucleotides line up with TRBD1. Germline V gene data show CDR1 as SGDLS and CDR2 as YYNGEE. Germline trimming cut 1 base from V and 6 bases from J; bases unmatched to any gene: 0. CDR3 length equals 13 residues.

This clone was observed a few times. The rearrangement uses TRBV6-4 and TRBJ2-1, with 7 positions matching TRBD1. The CDR3 totals 15 residues. Germline V gene lookup returns CDR1 MRHNA and CDR2 SNTAGT. Trimming removed 0 bases from V and 6 bases from J; junction bases left unmatched: 5. CDR3 coding DNA: TGTGCCAGCAGTGACTCCTGGGGACAGCCCAATGAGCAGTTCTTC. Protein product: CASSDSWGQPNEQFF.

This clone was observed a few times. This chain uses TRBV6-1 with TRBJ2-2; D possibly corresponds to TRBD2 (6 bases). This CDR3 comprises 15 residues. The V gene's germline CDR1 is MNHNS and CDR2 SASEGT. V was clipped by 7 bases and J by 8 bases, with 20 bases between them. The CDR3 bases are TGTGCCAGCACCTACTCTGGGGGGAATACTGGGGAGCTGTTTTTT. Its translation is CASTYSGGNTGELFF.

This rearrangement joins TRBV30 to TRBJ1-1; weak D call: TRBD1 (6 bases). Germline V CDR1 and CDR2: GTSNPN, SVGIG (reference sequence). With 0 bases removed from V and 8 bases from J, the gap between germline ends came to 19 bases. The CDR3 is made up of 15 amino acids. The CDR3: CAWSVRGLSGTEAFF. The CDR3, as DNA: TGTGCCTGGAGTGTTAGGGGACTTTCCGGGACAGAAGCTTTCTTT.

This clone turned up a few times. The genes are TRBV6-2 or TRBV6-3 and TRBJ2-7, with 9 bases fitting TRBD2. V lost 6 bases, J lost 7 bases, and 10 bases stayed unmatched. The germline gives CDR1 MNHEY, CDR2 SVGEGT. This CDR3 region has 14 residues. The DNA of the CDR3 is TGTGCCAGCAGGTCTAGCGGGGCCTTGGGAGAGCAGTACTTC. Protein product: CASRSSGALGEQYF.

The table lists this clone with a count of one. The chain employs TRBV9 and TRBJ2-7; a possible D gene is TRBD1 (5 bases). In germline, CDR1 is SGDLS, CDR2 YYNGEE. With 3 bases removed from V and 3 bases from J, the gap between germline ends came to 22 bases. This CDR3 has 17 residues. CDR3 sequence (DNA): TGTGCCAGCAGCGCCCTACCGACAGCCCAAATCCTCTACGAGCAGTACTTC. Protein sequence: CASSALPTAQILYEQYF.

This clone has just a few counts. The rearrangement links TRBV12-3 or TRBV12-4 to TRBJ2-2; TRBD1 or TRBD2 may be the D gene (5 bases each). The CDR3 is made up of 15 amino acids. V was shortened by 3 bases and J by 6 bases, with 14 bases between the two germline ends. CDR3: CASSFIGKGAGELFF. CDR3 DNA: TGTGCCAGCAGTTTCATCGGGAAAGGGGCCGGGGAGCTGTTTTTT.